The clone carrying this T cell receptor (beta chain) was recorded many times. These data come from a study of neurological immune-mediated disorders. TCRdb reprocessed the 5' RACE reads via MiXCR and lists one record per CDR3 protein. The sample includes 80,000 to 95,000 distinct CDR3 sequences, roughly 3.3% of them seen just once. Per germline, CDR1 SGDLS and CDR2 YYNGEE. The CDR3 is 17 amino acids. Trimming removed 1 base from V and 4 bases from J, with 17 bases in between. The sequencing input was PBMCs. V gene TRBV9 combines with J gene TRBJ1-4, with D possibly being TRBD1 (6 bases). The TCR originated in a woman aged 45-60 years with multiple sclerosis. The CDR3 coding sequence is TGTGCCAGCAGCGTATCGAGGGGGGTCCCCGGTAATGAAAAACTGTTTTTT. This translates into CASSVSRGVPGNEKLFF.